This TCR beta chain was sequenced in a study of T cell changes during pregnancy in multiple sclerosis. Some clones are missing from TCRdb's copy, which holds only in-frame ones; the method was immunoSEQ multiplex PCR. Of about 70,000 clones listed, about 90% are singletons. This CDR3 has 14 amino acids. Germline CDR1 and CDR2: MNHEY and SMNVEV (reference sequence). The V end lost 3 bases, the J end lost 6 bases, and 12 bases lay between the germline ends. The material was peripheral blood, obtained in the first trimester of pregnancy. The clonotype comes from a female donor with multiple sclerosis, enrolled in a pregnancy study. J is TRBJ2-1 and V is TRBV27; D remains ambiguous. CDR3 DNA sequence: TGTGCCAGCAGTTTCCTTCCGCGGTCCAATGAGCAGTTCTTC. Encoded protein: CASSFLPRSNEQFF.